By sample share, the clone carrying this TCR beta chain is medium-sized (0.01 to 0.1%). These data originate in a study of blood T cell repertoires in COVID-19. Study overall: Italy, Spain and the United States were the sources of the convalescent and acute COVID-19 samples.

Clones were read by immunoSEQ multiplex PCR, and TCRdb kept only the in-frame ones, dropping some. Counted here are 9,500 to 15,000 clones, over 60% occurring once; the ten biggest clones make up 10%. Trimming took 1 base from V and 4 from J, leaving 11 bases between them. The CDR3 is 15 amino acids. Germline CDR1 is MGHRA and CDR2 is YSYEKL. The sample comprised peripheral blood. The receptor was isolated from a man aged 55 to 70 with COVID-19, enrolled during active disease. The rearrangement uses TRBV4-1 and TRBJ2-1, with D hard to call. The CDR3 DNA follows: TGCGCCAGCAGCCAAGTTCAGTACGGGTACAATGAGCAGTTCTTC. Translating gives CASSQVQYGYNEQFF.